This T cell receptor (beta chain) was documented in a study of OX40 agonist ivuxolimab in advanced cancers. Study summary: Eligibility rules accepted prior anti-PD-1, anti-PD-L1 or anti-CTLA-4 therapy, and roughly 40% had some.

The method was immunoSEQ multiplex PCR; TCRdb's version includes in-frame clones alone and lacks a portion of them. Seen here are approximately 52,000 clones, around 94% observed once, and the top ten hold roughly 12%. The CDR3 loop spans 15 amino acids. The germline gives CDR1 MDHEN, CDR2 SYDVKM. The V end lost 3 bases, the J end lost 4 bases, and 15 bases lay between the germline ends. Points on this clone: Its antigen is undetermined.

Findings of the study overall: CD4+ and CD8+ T cells in blood underwent clonal expansion by week 6 at 0.1 to 3.0 mg/kg. Researchers did not determine the expanded peripheral T cells' antigen specificity.

Source: CD4+ or CD8+ T cells sorted from blood, taken in a trial of the OX40 agonist ivuxolimab. This TCR derives from an adult with an advanced solid tumor such as melanoma, head and neck, liver or kidney cancer. The rearrangement uses TRBV28 and TRBJ2-5; D might be TRBD1 or TRBD2, each matching 6 bases. The CDR3 loop is CASSLSGRGGETQYF. The DNA for the CDR3 is TGTGCCAGCAGTTTGTCCGGGAGAGGGGGAGAGACCCAGTACTTC.